These T cell receptor beta chains were read from a single sample in a study of shared clonotypes between healthy human individuals. TCRdb's table, derived via immunoSEQ multiplex PCR, lists solely in-frame clones and lacks some. The sample lists under 850,000 clones, roughly 72% seen once, with under 2% in the top ten. The sample taken for sequencing was memory CD4+ T cells sorted from blood. The source of these receptors is a woman aged 30 to 39 in good health. CDR3s include the opening cysteine and the closing phenylalanine or tryptophan. The D gene is left open where the match is weak. Not all rows give a size; the values are once, few, many and, for expanded clones, a class.

NA	TRBV10-1	12	TRBJ2-7	NA	TGCGCCAGCAGTGATGGAGTCTACGAGCAGTACTTC	CASSDGVYEQYF
TRBD2	TRBV30	14	TRBJ2-3	NA	TGTGCCTGGCCCAGGGCGGGAGTTACAGATACGCAGTATTTT	CAWPRAGVTDTQYF
NA	TRBV15	15	TRBJ1-5	NA	TGTGCCACCAGCAGAGATAGGGGGGTCGGGCAGCCCCAGCATTTT	CATSRDRGVGQPQHF
NA	TRBV28	13	TRBJ2-7	NA	TGTGCCAGCAGTCCCCCTTCCACCTACGAGCAGTACTTC	CASSPPSTYEQYF
NA	TRBV6-1	13	TRBJ2-3	NA	TGTGCCAGCAGTGCGACTCCCTCAGATACGCAGTATTTT	CASSATPSDTQYF
TRBD1	TRBV25-1	14	TRBJ2-5	NA	TGTGCCAGCAGTGGTGGACAGGGGGGAGAGACCCAGTACTTC	CASSGGQGGETQYF
NA	TRBV10-3	14	TRBJ1-5	NA	TGTGCCATCAGTAAGGACAGCACAAATCAGCCCCAGCATTTT	CAISKDSTNQPQHF
NA	TRBV14	14	TRBJ2-5	NA	TGTGCCAGCAGCCAACGCCTGGTGGGGGAGACCCAGTACTTC	CASSQRLVGETQYF
TRBD1	TRBV19	14	TRBJ1-5	NA	TGTGCCAGTAACGGGGACAGGGGTAATCAGCCCCAGCATTTT	CASNGDRGNQPQHF
TRBD2	TRBV29-1	15	TRBJ2-3	NA	TGCAGCGTTGCCAAGGCTAGCGGGAAATCAGATACGCAGTATTTT	CSVAKASGKSDTQYF
TRBD2	TRBV7-7	14	TRBJ2-5	NA	TGTGCCAGCAGCTTATGGGGGGGAGGAGAGACCCAGTACTTC	CASSLWGGGETQYF
NA	TRBV4-1	14	TRBJ1-1	NA	TGCGCCAGCAGCCAAGCCTCGGACGGAAGAGAAGCTTTCTTT	CASSQASDGREAFF
NA	TRBV5-6	15	TRBJ2-2	NA	TGTGCCAGCAGCACGACAGCCCCGAACACCGGGGAGCTGTTTTTT	CASSTTAPNTGELFF
NA	TRBV28	12	TRBJ1-3	NA	TGTGCCAGCAGTTTAGCTGGAAACACCATATATTTT	CASSLAGNTIYF
TRBD2	TRBV10-1	13	TRBJ2-5	once	TGCGCCAGCAGTGCGGGAGGTCAAAAGACCCAGTACTTC	CASSAGGQKTQYF
NA	TRBV12-1	17	TRBJ2-7	NA	TGTGCCAGCAGCTTTGAGCCCGGGGTACGGCCTATCTACGAGCAGTACTTC	CASSFEPGVRPIYEQYF
NA	TRBV18	15	TRBJ1-1	NA	TGTGCCAGCTCACCCGGGGTAGATCGGGACACTGAAGCTTTCTTT	CASSPGVDRDTEAFF
NA	TRBV5-1	12	TRBJ2-1	NA	TGCGCCAGCAGCTTGTGGTACAATGAGCAGTTCTTC	CASSLWYNEQFF
NA	TRBV7-9	16	TRBJ1-3	few	TGTGCCAGCAGCTTATCCGTTGGGGGCTCTGGAAACACCATATATTTT	CASSLSVGGSGNTIYF
NA	TRBV6-6	13	TRBJ2-1	NA	TGTGCCAGCAGTGGATACTCCTACAATGAGCAGTTCTTC	CASSGYSYNEQFF
TRBD2	TRBV5-1	14	TRBJ2-3	NA	TGCGCCAGCGCGGTGCGGGAGCCTACAGATACGCAGTATTTT	CASAVREPTDTQYF
TRBD2	TRBV11-2	17	TRBJ2-1	NA	TGTGCCAGCAGCCCTGCTAGCGGGAGGGCAGATTACAATGAGCAGTTCTTC	CASSPASGRADYNEQFF
NA	TRBV5-1	14	TRBJ2-3	few	TGCGCCAGCAGCTTGGGACGGAACACAGATACGCAGTATTTT	CASSLGRNTDTQYF
NA	TRBV5-6	15	TRBJ2-3	NA	TGTGCCAGCAGCTTGGGGGGCAGGAGCACAGATACGCAGTATTTT	CASSLGGRSTDTQYF
NA	TRBV7-6	12	TRBJ1-1	NA	TGTGCCAGCAGCCAAGGGAACACTGAAGCTTTCTTT	CASSQGNTEAFF
NA	TRBV9	15	TRBJ2-6	NA	TGTGCCACCTCCGGGACTCCCTCTGGGGCCAACGTCCTGACTTTC	CATSGTPSGANVLTF
NA	TRBV5-1	12	TRBJ1-1	NA	TGCGCCAGCAGCTGGGACTTATCTGAAGCTTTCTTT	CASSWDLSEAFF
TRBD1	TRBV4-1	18	TRBJ2-6	NA	TGCGCCAGCAGCACACCGAGGGACAGGGACTCTGGGGCCAACGTCCTGACTTTC	CASSTPRDRDSGANVLTF
NA	TRBV27	15	TRBJ2-1	few	TGTGCCAGCAGTCCAACTATGAGCTCCTACAATGAGCAGTTCTTC	CASSPTMSSYNEQFF
NA	TRBV18	16	TRBJ2-7	NA	TGTGCCAGCTCACCCCCCCGTCGAAGGGTGAATAACGAGCAGTACTTC	CASSPPRRRVNNEQYF
TRBD2	TRBV27	16	TRBJ2-3	NA	TGTGCCAGCAGTTTAGGCGGGAGGGCTAGCACAGATACGCAGTATTTT	CASSLGGRASTDTQYF
NA	TRBV18	14	TRBJ2-7	NA	TGTGCCAGCTCCCCGACCGGACGGAGCTACGAGCAGTACTTC	CASSPTGRSYEQYF
TRBD2	TRBV7-2	14	TRBJ2-1	many	TGTGCCAGCAGCTTAGTAGCTAGCGGAGGAAGGGAGTTCTTC	CASSLVASGGREFF
NA	TRBV5-4	13	TRBJ2-1	once	TGTGCCAGCAGCCCCGCTTCCGAATCAGAGCAGTTCTTC	CASSPASESEQFF
NA	TRBV6-5	15	TRBJ2-1	many	TGTGCCAGCAGTTACTCGCCGGAGGCCTACAATGAGCAGTTCTTC	CASSYSPEAYNEQFF
NA	TRBV25-1	14	TRBJ2-2	NA	TGTGCCAGCAGTGTACCGGGGGGCCACGGGGAGCTGTTTTTT	CASSVPGGHGELFF
NA	TRBV28	13	TRBJ2-7	NA	TGTGCCAGCGGTTATCTAGTCATCCACGAGCAGTACTTC	CASGYLVIHEQYF
TRBD1	TRBV19	14	TRBJ2-5	NA	TGTGCCAGTAGTCCGACAGGGGGAGTTGGAGTGCAGTACTTC	CASSPTGGVGVQYF
NA	TRBV27	14	TRBJ1-5	NA	TGTGCCAGCTCGGGAGGGGGAGTTGGACAGCCCCAGCATTTT	CASSGGGVGQPQHF